Below are 27 T cell receptor beta chains sequenced from a single sample in a study of blood T cells in healthy people across ages. A second PCR of roughly 6 to 12 cycles used a sample-barcoded 5' primer and a J-beta primer mix. TCRdb re-called the 5' RACE reads with MiXCR, one entry per CDR3 protein. The table has about 640,000 distinct CDR3 sequences, under 70% seen once. Material: blood. These receptors were obtained from a man aged 55 to 70 in good health.

The sample holds a few counts of this clonotype. The junction and the germline gene differ at one end; a read error may be behind it. CDR3 sequence: CASSLVAGWGETQYF. The CDR3 bases are TGTGCCAGCAGTTTAGTGGCAGGGTGGGGAGAGACCCAGTACTTC. This rearrangement joins TRBV7-9 to TRBJ2-5, with a weak D call TRBD1 (5 bases). In germline, CDR1 is SEHNR, CDR2 FQNEAQ (reference sequence). This CDR3 comprises 15 residues.

This clonotype was detected a few times. The chain employs TRBV4-1 and TRBJ2-5; D is unresolved. V lost 1 base and J 5 bases, leaving 20 bases between the germline ends. There are 17 residues in the CDR3. Germline lookup yields CDR1 MGHRA and CDR2 YSYEKL. CDR3 region: CASSQGRVSSSQETQYF. DNA of the CDR3: TGCGCCAGCAGCCAAGGTCGCGTATCGAGCTCGCAGGAGACCCAGTACTTC.

The chain is built from TRBV6-5 and TRBJ1-1, with a tentative D call TRBD1 (5 bases). V was cut by 6 bases and J by 0 bases, with 14 bases left in between. Germline values: CDR1 MNHEY, CDR2 SVGAGI. This CDR3 comprises 15 residues. This CDR3 reads CASRPSGLMNTEAFF. The CDR3 DNA follows: TGTGCCAGCAGACCGTCGGGGCTCATGAACACTGAAGCTTTCTTT.

This clonotype has more than one count but fewer than ten. V gene TRBV29-1 combines with J gene TRBJ1-2; 10 nucleotides match TRBD1. From germline, CDR1 is SQVTM and CDR2 ANQGSEA. V dropped 0 bases and J dropped 9; count of bases not matched to a gene: 4. This CDR3 spans 13 amino acids. In DNA form, the CDR3 reads TGCAGCGTTGAAGAAATGGGACAGGGGCGCTACACCTTC. Amino acid sequence: CSVEEMGQGRYTF. The full variable domain, with the rest looked up from reference TRBV29-1 and TRBJ1-2, is SAVISQKPSRDICQRGTSLTIQCQVDSQVTMMFWYRQQPGQSLTLIATANQGSEATYESGFVIDKFPISRPNLTFSTLTVSNMSPEDSSIYLCSVEEMGQGRYTFGSGTRLTVV.

A single count supports this clonotype. The V gene is TRBV27, the J gene TRBJ1-6; the D gene is possibly TRBD1 (5 bases). In germline, CDR1 is MNHEY, CDR2 SMNVEV (reference sequence). The V gene lost 11 bases and the J gene lost 3 bases, with 11 bases spanning the gap. This CDR3 comprises 13 residues. The CDR3 nucleotides read TGTGCCGGGGGACGAGACTATAATTCACCCCTCCACTTT. It translates to CAGGRDYNSPLHF.

V gene TRBV3-1 combines with J gene TRBJ1-5, with 7 bases aligning to TRBD1. After removal of 0 bases from V and 6 bases from J, the junction contained 8 bases not matched to a gene. CDR1 is LGHDT and CDR2 is YNNKEL in the germline V gene (reference sequence). This CDR3 region has 16 residues. The CDR3 DNA reads as TGTGCCAGCAGCCAAGAAGGAGGGGGCTTTGCTCAGCCCCAGCATTTT. As protein: CASSQEGGGFAQPQHF.

J is TRBJ2-5 and V is TRBV24-1, with D perhaps assigned TRBD1 or TRBD2 (5 bases each). This CDR3 comprises 16 residues. Germline loops: CDR1 KGHDR, CDR2 SFDVKD. The V end lost 1 base, the J end lost 3 bases, and 14 bases lay between the germline ends. CDR3 sequence: CATSDFPRDGKETQYF. CDR3 nucleotide sequence: TGTGCCACCAGTGATTTCCCCCGGGACGGGAAAGAGACCCAGTACTTC.

This clonotype has just a few counts. This chain uses TRBV5-1 with TRBJ2-5; 15 bases line up with TRBD2. Germline assignment: CDR1 SGHRS and CDR2 YFSETQ. The junction had 2 bases not matched to a gene; V was cut back by 3 bases and J by 2 bases. This CDR3 has 16 amino acids. This CDR3 reads CASSWTSGGVQETQYF. CDR3 bases: TGCGCCAGCAGCTGGACTAGCGGGGGGGTTCAAGAGACCCAGTACTTC. Drawing the rest from reference TRBV5-1 and TRBJ2-5, the complete variable domain is KAGVTQTPRYLIKTRGQQVTLSCSPISGHRSVSWYQQTPGQGLQFLFEYFSETQRNKGNFPGRFSGRQFSNSRSEMNVSTLELGDSALYLCASSWTSGGVQETQYFGPGTRLLVL.

The chain carries TRBV5-1 and TRBJ1-5; weak D call: TRBD1 (6 bases). V was clipped by 6 bases and J by 7 bases, with 14 bases between them. The CDR3 totals 13 residues. Germline CDR1 and CDR2: SGHRS and YFSETQ. Here the CDR3 reads CASTETGGQPQHF. As DNA, the CDR3 is TGCGCCAGCACCGAGACGGGGGGCCAGCCCCAGCATTTT.

The V call is TRBV7-8, the J call TRBJ2-3; 9 bases agree with TRBD1. J gave up 2 bases and V 5 bases, and 8 bases lay outside the gene matches. The CDR3 runs to 16 residues. CDR1 is SGHVS and CDR2 is FQNEAQ in the germline V gene. The CDR3 DNA reads TGTGCCAGCAGCAGCCCCGGGACAGGGTTCACAGATACGCAGTATTTT. Translation: CASSSPGTGFTDTQYF.

The chain combines TRBV20-1 with TRBJ1-5; TRBD1 is a possible D gene (5 bases). The V gene lost 1 base and the J gene lost 4 bases, with 17 bases spanning the gap. Germline V lookup: CDR1 DFQATT, CDR2 SNEGSKA (reference sequence). There are 16 residues in the CDR3. Here the CDR3 reads CSARGWGVINNQPQHF. CDR3 sequence (DNA): TGCAGTGCTAGAGGTTGGGGGGTCATCAATAATCAGCCCCAGCATTTT.

This rearrangement joins TRBV6-6 to TRBJ1-6; 9 positions match TRBD1. This CDR3 has 15 amino acids. Germline V gives CDR1 MNHNY, CDR2 SVGAGI (reference sequence). Trimming took 2 bases from V and 8 from J; bases not matched to a gene: 4. The CDR3 DNA is TGTGCCAGCAGTTACCGACAGGGGGGCGATTCACCCCTCCACTTT. Its translation is CASSYRQGGDSPLHF.

The chain carries TRBV29-1 and TRBJ2-4; D is uncertain. The J call may be incorrect, as the DNA end agrees better with TRBJ2-7. CDR1 is SQVTM, CDR2 ANQGSEA, per germline. The CDR3 has 13 amino acids. As DNA, the CDR3 is TGCAGCGTTTCTTCGGGTCTCTTATACGAGCAGTACTTC. This codes for CSVSSGLLYEQYF.

A few counts support this clonotype. The chain links TRBV3-1 to TRBJ1-2; TRBD1 agrees at 10 bases. V dropped 5 bases and J dropped 8; count of bases not matched to a gene: 5. Germline CDR1 reads LGHDT; CDR2 reads YNNKEL (reference sequence). This CDR3 is 13 amino acids long. CDR3 loop: CASSSRDRGGYTF. In DNA form, the CDR3 reads TGTGCCAGCAGCTCCCGGGACAGGGGCGGCTACACCTTC. The full variable domain, completed using reference TRBV3-1 and TRBJ1-2, is DTAVSQTPKYLVTQMGNDKSIKCEQNLGHDTMYWYKQDSKKFLKIMFSYNNKELIINETVPNRFSPKSPDKAHLNLHINSLELGDSAVYFCASSSRDRGGYTFGSGTRLTVV.

The J gene is TRBJ2-1, the V gene TRBV29-1, with unresolved D. Germline-derived CDR1 and CDR2 are SQVTM and ANQGSEA. V was shortened by 1 base and J by 8 bases, with 15 bases between the two germline ends. The CDR3 is 14 amino acids. In DNA, the CDR3 is TGCAGCGTTGAAGCTCGAGATCCCCGGGATGAGCAGTTCTTC. Protein sequence: CSVEARDPRDEQFF.

About this clonotype itself: A much larger clone sits a single nucleotide away, making a read error possible. CDR3 region: CASSKGLEGREQFF. CDR3 nucleotide sequence: TGCGCCAGCAGCAAGGGACTAGAGGGCCGAGAGCAGTTCTTC. V gene TRBV5-1 combines with J gene TRBJ2-1, with 8 bases identical to TRBD2. Per the germline V gene, CDR1 is SGHRS and CDR2 is YFSETQ. The CDR3 sequence is 14 residues long. V gave up 4 bases and J gave up 10 bases; unmatched junction bases: 10.

V usage is TRBV29-1 and J usage is TRBJ1-4; 9 bases match TRBD1. Germline V gene data show CDR1 as SQVTM and CDR2 as ANQGSEA. The CDR3 length is 16 residues. J was trimmed by 2 bases and V by 1 base; bases with no gene match: 5. The CDR3 loop is CSVEGRDRETNEKLFF. CDR3 bases: TGCAGCGTTGAAGGGAGGGACAGGGAGACTAATGAAAAACTGTTTTTT.

The chain recombines TRBV3-1 with TRBJ1-4; D may be TRBD1 (6 bases). V lost 0 bases to trimming and J lost 7 bases, with 12 bases between them. The CDR3 extends over 15 amino acids. Germline assignment: CDR1 LGHDT and CDR2 YNNKEL (reference sequence). The CDR3 region is CASSQDRGRVEKLFF. The DNA of the CDR3 is TGTGCCAGCAGCCAAGACCGGGGGCGCGTTGAAAAACTGTTTTTT.

The chain couples TRBV6-5 to TRBJ2-1, with D possibly TRBD2 on 7 matching bases. The V gene's germline CDR1 is MNHEY and CDR2 SVGAGI. The CDR3 covers 16 residues. Trimming pared 2 bases from V and 0 bases from J, leaving 11 bases between. Here the CDR3 reads CASSYGGGRSYNEQFF. The CDR3 nucleotides read TGTGCCAGCAGTTACGGGGGGGGCCGCTCCTACAATGAGCAGTTCTTC.

The V gene is TRBV5-1, the J gene TRBJ2-5; 8 nucleotides match TRBD1. Losses at the gene ends were 3 bases for V and 3 bases for J; bases not matched to a gene: 4. The CDR3 has 14 residues. Germline V gene data show CDR1 as SGHRS and CDR2 as YFSETQ. The CDR3 spells CASSSTQGEETQYF. The CDR3 DNA reads as TGCGCCAGCAGCTCGACACAGGGGGAAGAGACCCAGTACTTC.

This clonotype was recorded once. The rearrangement links TRBV3-1 to TRBJ1-1, with TRBD1 identical over 7 bases. CDR1 is LGHDT, CDR2 YNNKEL, per germline (reference sequence). This CDR3 has 11 residues. The junction had 0 bases not matched to a gene; V was cut back by 4 bases and J by 7 bases. CDR3 sequence: CASSRDSEAFF. The CDR3 coding sequence is TGTGCCAGCAGCCGGGACAGTGAAGCTTTCTTT. Based on the CDR3 plus reference TRBV3-1 and TRBJ1-1, the full variable domain is DTAVSQTPKYLVTQMGNDKSIKCEQNLGHDTMYWYKQDSKKFLKIMFSYNNKELIINETVPNRFSPKSPDKAHLNLHINSLELGDSAVYFCASSRDSEAFFGQGTRLTVV.

The chain uses TRBV5-1 and TRBJ2-1; no clear D. The CDR3 loop spans 14 amino acids. Germline V CDR1 and CDR2: SGHRS, YFSETQ. Trimming took 5 bases from V and 0 from J, leaving 9 bases between them. The CDR3 spells CASSAEVSYNEQFF. The DNA for the CDR3 is TGCGCCAGCAGTGCAGAGGTCTCCTACAATGAGCAGTTCTTC.

V and J are TRBV10-3 and TRBJ2-5; TRBD2 matches 12 bases. J was trimmed by 0 bases and V by 6 bases; bases with no gene match: 11. The CDR3 is made up of 18 amino acids. Germline-derived CDR1 and CDR2 are ENHRY and SYGVKD. The DNA of the CDR3 is TGTGCCATCAGGCTGACTAGCGGGGGTCTCAAGTACCAAGAGACCCAGTACTTC. This sequence encodes CAIRLTSGGLKYQETQYF.

The V call is TRBV6-5, the J call TRBJ2-3, with a tentative D call TRBD2 (5 bases). V was clipped by 4 bases and J by 7 bases, with 15 bases between them. The CDR3 loop spans 14 amino acids. The germline V gene has CDR1 MNHEY and CDR2 SVGAGI. Written as DNA, the CDR3 is TGTGCCAGCAGTTCTGGCGGGTCGGGCAATACGCAGTATTTT. Translated: CASSSGGSGNTQYF.

The chain joins TRBV6-5 to TRBJ2-5; D tentatively fits TRBD1 or TRBD2 (6 bases each). Trimming removed 6 bases from V and 4 bases from J, with 18 bases in between. Germline V gene lookup returns CDR1 MNHEY and CDR2 SVGAGI. CDR3 length equals 15 residues. CDR3 in amino acids: CASSSLKQGGETQYF. The CDR3 coding sequence is TGTGCCAGCAGCTCCTTAAAACAGGGAGGAGAGACCCAGTACTTC.

Comment on this clonotype: At one end, the junction sequence differs from germline, possibly due to a read error. V and J are TRBV5-4 and TRBJ2-6; the D gene is possibly TRBD1 (5 bases). CDR1 SGHNT and CDR2 YYREEE come from the germline V gene (reference sequence). The CDR3 sequence is 16 residues long. In DNA form, the CDR3 reads TGTGCCAGCAGCTTGGACCCTCTCCTTGGGGCCAACGTCCTGCCCTTC. Protein sequence: CASSLDPLLGANVLPF.

The chain couples TRBV4-3 to TRBJ2-3, with TRBD1 identical over 12 bases. The CDR3 contains 16 residues. Germline CDR1 reads LGHNA; CDR2 reads YSLEER. Trimming cost V 4 bases and J 3 bases; bases outside gene matches: 5. The CDR3 loop reads CASSPGTGGLTDTQYF. Written as DNA, the CDR3 is TGCGCCAGCAGCCCCGGGACAGGGGGCCTTACAGATACGCAGTATTTT.